Listed below are T cell receptor beta chains from one sample, sequenced in a study of blood T cell repertoires in COVID-19. The protocol was immunoSEQ multiplex PCR, while the TCRdb copy is restricted to in-frame clones and leaves out a portion. Among fewer than 300,000 clones listed, roughly 85% were seen once. Sequencing was carried out using peripheral blood. Every receptor here comes from a woman aged 50 to 60 who had recovered from COVID-19. Both conserved end residues are part of each CDR3. A D gene is named only where the DNA matches it firmly. Clone size is stated in some rows and not others, as once, few, many or a class when expanded.

J: TRBJ1-1; D: NA; size: NA; V: TRBV6-5; CDR3: CASSPGQRYTEAFF; DNA: TGTGCCAGCAGTCCTGGACAGAGATACACTGAAGCTTTCTTT
J: TRBJ1-1; D: TRBD1; size: NA; V: TRBV11-2; CDR3: CASSSDRDTEAFF; DNA: TGTGCCAGCAGCTCGGACAGGGACACTGAAGCTTTCTTT
J: TRBJ1-4; D: NA; size: NA; V: TRBV5-3; CDR3: CARSRGLGTNEKLFF; DNA: TGTGCCAGAAGCCGGGGACTGGGAACTAATGAAAAACTGTTTTTT
J: TRBJ2-1; D: TRBD1; size: NA; V: TRBV4-3; CDR3: CASSHWQGVLRFEQFF; DNA: TGCGCCAGCAGCCACTGGCAGGGGGTCCTAAGATTTGAGCAGTTCTTC
J: TRBJ1-2; D: NA; size: NA; V: TRBV4-3; CDR3: CASSQDPGANYGYTF; DNA: TGCGCCAGCAGCCAAGATCCGGGGGCTAACTATGGCTACACCTTC
J: TRBJ2-7; D: TRBD2; size: NA; V: TRBV6-6; CDR3: CASNSAWGGSYEQYF; DNA: TGTGCCAGCAACTCCGCCTGGGGGGGCTCCTACGAGCAGTACTTC
J: TRBJ1-6; D: TRBD1; size: NA; V: TRBV4-1; CDR3: CASSQGQTRYMNSPLHF; DNA: TGCGCCAGCAGTCAGGGACAGACGAGGTATATGAATTCACCCCTCCACTTT
J: TRBJ2-1; D: TRBD2; size: NA; V: TRBV5-1; CDR3: CASSHTSGVDNEQFF; DNA: TGCGCCAGCAGCCACACTAGCGGAGTCGACAATGAGCAGTTCTTC
J: TRBJ1-2; D: NA; size: NA; V: TRBV30; CDR3: CAWTPPAGRYGYTF; DNA: TGTGCCTGGACCCCTCCGGCAGGCCGCTATGGCTACACCTTC
J: TRBJ2-7; D: NA; size: NA; V: TRBV28; CDR3: CASMGDLSYEQYF; DNA: TGTGCCAGCATGGGCGACCTCTCCTACGAGCAGTACTTC
J: TRBJ2-7; D: NA; size: NA; V: TRBV19; CDR3: CASSPRGRSYEQYF; DNA: TGTGCCAGTAGTCCCCGTGGCAGATCCTACGAGCAGTACTTC
J: TRBJ1-2; D: NA; size: few; V: TRBV5-1; CDR3: CASSSTALTYGYTF; DNA: TGCGCCAGCAGCTCGACAGCTCTCACCTATGGCTACACCTTC
J: TRBJ2-7; D: NA; size: NA; V: TRBV28; CDR3: CASSFSWTKKSYEQYF; DNA: TGTGCCAGCAGTTTTTCGTGGACAAAAAAATCCTACGAGCAGTACTTC
J: TRBJ1-1; D: TRBD1; size: few; V: TRBV28; CDR3: CASSYTGENTEAFF; DNA: TGTGCCAGCAGCTATACAGGGGAGAACACTGAAGCTTTCTTT
J: TRBJ2-5; D: NA; size: NA; V: TRBV19; CDR3: CASSTTLQETQYF; DNA: TGTGCCAGTAGTACGACTCTCCAAGAGACCCAGTACTTC
J: TRBJ2-1; D: TRBD2; size: NA; V: TRBV5-1; CDR3: CASSLGTSTNEQFF; DNA: TGCGCCAGCAGCCTTGGGACTAGTACGAATGAGCAGTTCTTC
J: TRBJ1-1; D: NA; size: NA; V: TRBV2; CDR3: CASATGGGRTEAFF; DNA: TGTGCCAGCGCGACAGGCGGTGGTAGGACTGAAGCTTTCTTT
J: TRBJ2-3; D: NA; size: NA; V: TRBV27; CDR3: CASSLGALTDTQYF; DNA: TGTGCCAGCAGTTTAGGAGCCCTAACAGATACGCAGTATTTT
J: TRBJ2-1; D: TRBD1; size: once; V: TRBV10-1; CDR3: CASSPGTGPRGEQFF; DNA: TGCGCCAGCAGCCCAGGGACAGGACCCCGGGGTGAGCAGTTCTTC
J: TRBJ1-1; D: NA; size: NA; V: TRBV7-2; CDR3: CASSLMEAEAFF; DNA: TGTGCCAGCAGCTTAATGGAGGCTGAAGCTTTCTTT
J: TRBJ1-2; D: NA; size: NA; V: TRBV5-1; CDR3: CASSDISTVPYGYTF; DNA: TGCGCCAGCAGCGACATCAGCACCGTTCCCTATGGCTACACCTTC
J: TRBJ2-2; D: NA; size: NA; V: TRBV5-4; CDR3: CASSFGSRTTGELFF; DNA: TGTGCCAGCAGCTTCGGGAGCCGAACAACCGGGGAGCTGTTTTTT
J: TRBJ2-7; D: TRBD2; size: NA; V: TRBV28; CDR3: CASSLGLAGSNEQYF; DNA: TGTGCCAGCAGTTTGGGGCTAGCGGGATCCAACGAGCAGTACTTC
J: TRBJ1-4; D: TRBD1; size: NA; V: TRBV18; CDR3: CASSPDRASEKLFF; DNA: TGTGCCAGCTCTCCAGACAGGGCGAGCGAAAAACTGTTTTTT
J: TRBJ2-1; D: NA; size: NA; V: TRBV7-2; CDR3: CASSSRYNEQFF; DNA: TGTGCCAGCAGCTCCCGTTACAATGAGCAGTTCTTC
J: TRBJ2-7; D: TRBD1; size: NA; V: TRBV7-8; CDR3: CATNPIRDSSYEQYF; DNA: TGTGCCACCAATCCTATACGGGACAGCTCCTACGAGCAGTACTTC
J: TRBJ2-2; D: NA; size: NA; V: TRBV7-8; CDR3: CASSLRFQAELFF; DNA: TGTGCCAGCAGCTTACGCTTTCAAGCGGAGCTGTTTTTT
J: TRBJ2-7; D: NA; size: NA; V: TRBV7-9; CDR3: CASKGGSSGDGEQYF; DNA: TGTGCCAGCAAAGGGGGTTCGTCAGGGGATGGAGAGCAGTACTTC
J: TRBJ2-1; D: NA; size: few; V: TRBV7-2; CDR3: CASSLEWSNEQFF; DNA: TGTGCCAGCAGCTTAGAATGGAGCAATGAGCAGTTCTTC
J: TRBJ1-1; D: NA; size: NA; V: TRBV7-9; CDR3: CASSEVNTEAFF; DNA: TGTGCCAGCAGCGAGGTGAACACTGAAGCTTTCTTT
J: TRBJ1-4; D: NA; size: NA; V: TRBV27; CDR3: CASSTPGGTEKLFF; DNA: TGTGCCAGCAGTACCCCGGGAGGCACTGAAAAACTGTTTTTT
J: TRBJ2-7; D: TRBD2; size: NA; V: TRBV4-3; CDR3: CASSQGLARYEQYF; DNA: TGCGCCAGCAGCCAGGGACTAGCGAGGTACGAGCAGTACTTC
J: TRBJ2-4; D: TRBD1; size: NA; V: TRBV5-1; CDR3: CASSPGGPTTGNIQYF; DNA: TGCGCCAGCAGCCCAGGGGGCCCAACAACGGGAAACATTCAGTACTTC
J: TRBJ2-3; D: TRBD2; size: NA; V: TRBV7-6; CDR3: CASSLGSGDTDTQYF; DNA: TGTGCCAGCAGCTTGGGCAGCGGGGACACAGATACGCAGTATTTT
J: TRBJ2-3; D: NA; size: NA; V: TRBV9; CDR3: CASSVGTSSTDTQYF; DNA: TGTGCCAGCAGCGTAGGGACTTCTAGCACAGATACGCAGTATTTT
J: TRBJ2-7; D: NA; size: NA; V: TRBV9; CDR3: CASSVSGEQQYF; DNA: TGTGCCAGCAGCGTTTCGGGGGAACAGCAGTACTTC
J: TRBJ2-7; D: TRBD2; size: NA; V: TRBV7-9; CDR3: CASSLASGSSEQYF; DNA: TGTGCCAGCAGCTTAGCCAGCGGGAGCAGCGAGCAGTACTTC
J: TRBJ2-1; D: TRBD2; size: NA; V: TRBV5-1; CDR3: CASSLDTSVPFEQFF; DNA: TGCGCCAGCAGCTTGGATACTAGCGTCCCTTTTGAGCAGTTCTTC
J: TRBJ1-4; D: NA; size: NA; V: TRBV25-1; CDR3: CASSEEGGRKALFF; DNA: TGTGCCAGCAGTGAGGAGGGCGGGAGGAAAGCCCTGTTTTTT
J: TRBJ2-7; D: TRBD1; size: NA; V: TRBV10-3; CDR3: CAISGLGQGGYEQYF; DNA: TGTGCCATCAGTGGGCTGGGACAGGGTGGCTACGAGCAGTACTTC
J: TRBJ2-1; D: TRBD2; size: NA; V: TRBV4-3; CDR3: CASSQDPLRLAGVYNEQFF; DNA: TGCGCCAGCAGCCAAGATCCCCTCCGACTAGCGGGGGTTTACAATGAGCAGTTCTTC
J: TRBJ1-2; D: TRBD1; size: NA; V: TRBV19; CDR3: CASSIGFQGVIGYTF; DNA: TGTGCCAGTAGTATAGGGTTCCAGGGGGTGATTGGCTACACCTTC
J: TRBJ2-7; D: TRBD1; size: NA; V: TRBV19; CDR3: CASSNRDRGMYEQYF; DNA: TGTGCCAGTAGTAACCGGGACAGGGGGATGTACGAGCAGTACTTC
J: TRBJ2-5; D: NA; size: NA; V: TRBV27; CDR3: CASSPLVGEETQYF; DNA: TGTGCCAGCAGTCCCCTGGTCGGGGAAGAGACCCAGTACTTC
J: TRBJ1-1; D: NA; size: NA; V: TRBV7-9; CDR3: CASSFTGLNTEAFF; DNA: TGTGCCAGCAGCTTTACAGGGTTGAACACTGAAGCTTTCTTT
J: TRBJ2-1; D: TRBD2; size: NA; V: TRBV11-2; CDR3: CASSLTLPRGGHGNEQFF; DNA: TGTGCCAGCAGCTTAACTCTCCCACGGGGGGGCCATGGCAATGAGCAGTTCTTC
J: TRBJ2-7; D: NA; size: few; V: TRBV27; CDR3: CASTLRGSSHEQYF; DNA: TGTGCCAGCACCCTAAGAGGTAGTTCTCATGAGCAGTACTTC
J: TRBJ2-2; D: TRBD1; size: NA; V: TRBV4-3; CDR3: CASSRGTGATGELFF; DNA: TGCGCCAGCAGCCGCGGGACAGGGGCCACCGGGGAGCTGTTTTTT
J: TRBJ2-2; D: NA; size: once; V: TRBV11-1; CDR3: CASSLIPDTGELFF; DNA: TGTGCCAGCAGCTTAATTCCTGACACCGGGGAGCTGTTTTTT